A single sample is the source of the 6 T cell receptor beta chains below, sequenced in a study of T cells after posttransplantation cyclophosphamide. The repertoire was sequenced with immunoSEQ multiplex PCR; TCRdb's copy has only in-frame clones and lacks some. The sample lists fewer than 7,500 clones, none appearing once, the ten largest making up 4.5% to 6%. Busulfan-fludarabine conditioning, marrow transplant, and cyclophosphamide on days +3 and +4 were administered. The specimen was PBMCs, collected after allogeneic stem cell transplant with posttransplant cyclophosphamide. These receptors all come from a female patient aged 50 to 60 who received an allogeneic stem cell transplant from an unrelated donor, was CMV-positive, and had acute GVHD only. Some T cells may arise from the graft donor.

In its sample, this clone was seen many times. This chain links TRBV9 with TRBJ1-3; D gene ambiguous. V dropped 1 base and J dropped 0 bases, with 5 bases sitting between them. There are 14 residues in the CDR3. CDR1 SGDLS and CDR2 YYNGEE come from the germline V gene. This CDR3 reads CASSVLYSGNTIYF. DNA of the CDR3: TGTGCCAGCAGCGTACTATACTCTGGAAACACCATATATTTT.

This clone was seen repeatedly, ten times or more. The chain recombines TRBV6-6 with TRBJ2-5, with no clear D. This CDR3 spans 11 amino acids. CDR1 MNHNY and CDR2 SVGAGI come from the germline V gene (reference sequence). With 4 bases removed from V and 5 bases from J, the gap between germline ends came to 5 bases. The CDR3 protein is CASSFPETQYF. CDR3 DNA sequence: TGTGCCAGCAGTTTTCCGGAGACCCAGTACTTC.

V and J are TRBV6-5 and TRBJ1-6, with D maybe TRBD1 (5 bases). This CDR3 comprises 14 residues. Germline V gene data show CDR1 as MNHEY and CDR2 as SVGAGI. Trimming removed 5 bases from V and 8 bases from J, with 13 bases in between. The DNA for the CDR3 is TGTGCCAGCAGTACGGGACTCTGGGATTCACCCCTCCACTTT. Amino acid sequence: CASSTGLWDSPLHF.

This clone was seen repeatedly, ten times or more. J is TRBJ2-7 and V is TRBV7-2, with 7 bases identical to TRBD2. The CDR3 spans 14 residues. Germline-derived CDR1 and CDR2 are SGHTA and FQGNSA. Germline trimming cut 5 bases from V and 0 bases from J; bases unmatched to any gene: 4. The CDR3: CASSRERDSYEQYF. In DNA form, the CDR3 reads TGTGCCAGCAGCCGAGAGCGGGACTCCTACGAGCAGTACTTC.

This clone was detected only a few times. The chain combines TRBV11-2 with TRBJ2-7; maybe TRBD2 (6 bases). The CDR3 has 16 residues. Trimming shortened V by 1 base and J by 7 bases, and 20 bases separated the two germline ends. Germline V lookup: CDR1 SGHAT, CDR2 FQNNGV. The CDR3 reads CASSLVSGGPTIEQYF. The CDR3, as DNA: TGTGCCAGCAGCTTAGTTTCCGGGGGACCTACGATAGAGCAGTACTTC.

The chain has TRBV27 and TRBJ2-2; TRBD2 matches 16 bases. This CDR3 region has 17 residues. The germline V gene has CDR1 MNHEY and CDR2 SMNVEV (reference sequence). Trimming removed 10 bases from V and 5 bases from J; junction bases left unmatched: 10. Here the CDR3 reads CATCGGLAGGCTGELFF. In DNA form, the CDR3 reads TGTGCCACCTGCGGGGGACTAGCGGGAGGGTGTACCGGGGAGCTGTTTTTT.